This T cell receptor (beta chain) comes out of a study of response to subunit inactivated influenza vaccine. In TCRdb, the RT-PCR reads were re-called with MiXCR into one record per CDR3 protein. The sample contains about 700,000 distinct CDR3 sequences, less than 20% of which appear only once. This clonotype was counted only a few times. Per germline, CDR1 SGDLS and CDR2 YYNGEE. The ends were cut back, 0 bases at V and 4 bases at J, with 10 bases in the middle. The CDR3 spans 15 residues. The sequenced sample was PBMCs from blood, obtained 12 days after vaccination. The TCR sequence derives from a man between 50 and 59 years old who received an inactivated influenza vaccine. The J gene is TRBJ1-4, the V gene TRBV9, with a weak D call TRBD1 (5 bases). The CDR3 region is CASSVGSGLNEKLFF. In nucleotides, the CDR3 is TGTGCCAGCAGCGTAGGGTCGGGACTTAATGAAAAACTGTTTTTT.